These 24 T cell receptor beta chains share one sample of origin, sequenced in a study of blood T cell repertoires in COVID-19. Assay: immunoSEQ multiplex PCR; the TCRdb copy retains only in-frame clones and omits some. The data contain 75,000 or so clones, roughly 86% of them singletons. Sequencing input: peripheral blood. The receptors were sampled from a man aged 50 to 59 with acute or convalescent COVID-19.

The V and J genes are TRBV5-6 and TRBJ1-1, with a possible D match to TRBD1 (5 bases). The germline V gene encodes CDR1 SGHDT and CDR2 YYEEEE. The CDR3 has 13 amino acids. Trimming took off 2 bases at V and 4 bases at J, with 9 bases between the two ends. The CDR3: CASSLAGFTEAFF. DNA for the CDR3: TGTGCCAGCAGCTTAGCAGGGTTCACTGAAGCTTTCTTT.

The rearrangement uses TRBV9 and TRBJ2-3; 10 bases are shared with TRBD2. CDR1 is SGDLS, CDR2 YYNGEE, per germline. The V gene end was trimmed by 4 bases and the J gene end by 0 bases; junction bases not matched to a gene: 14. This CDR3 is 19 amino acids long. As DNA, the CDR3 is TGTGCCAGCAGCCTCGGACTAGCGGTGACCCGAACTAGCACAGATACGCAGTATTTT. Protein product: CASSLGLAVTRTSTDTQYF. Full variable domain (outside the CDR3, taken from reference TRBV9 and TRBJ2-3): DSGVTQTPKHLITATGQRVTLRCSPRSGDLSVYWYQQSLDQGLQFLIQYYNGEERAKGNILERFSAQQFPDLHSELNLSSLELGDSALYFCASSLGLAVTRTSTDTQYFGPGTRLTVL.

The chain combines TRBV5-1 with TRBJ2-7; D unclear. V was shortened by 4 bases and J by 6 bases, with 11 bases between the two germline ends. Germline CDR1 SGHRS, CDR2 YFSETQ. There are 12 residues in the CDR3. For the CDR3, the DNA is TGCGCCAGCAGCAGTGACACCGGCGAGCAGTACTTC. Translation: CASSSDTGEQYF.

This clone was recorded once. This sequence joins TRBV7-7 and TRBJ2-5, with 10 nucleotides matching TRBD1. Trimming at V came to 5 bases and at J to 1 base, leaving 4 bases not matched to a gene. The CDR3 loop spans 15 amino acids. Looked up from germline, CDR1 is SSHAT and CDR2 is FNYEAQ (reference sequence). Here the CDR3 reads CASSPRTGGQETQYF. The CDR3 DNA sequence: TGTGCCAGCAGCCCACGGACAGGGGGCCAAGAGACCCAGTACTTC.

CDR3 residues: CASTGLAGGHTGELFF. The CDR3 nucleotides are TGTGCCAGCACGGGACTAGCGGGGGGGCATACCGGGGAGCTGTTTTTT. This chain links TRBV27 with TRBJ2-2; 16 bases agree with TRBD2. Germline lookup yields CDR1 MNHEY and CDR2 SMNVEV (reference sequence). J lost 5 bases, V lost 7 bases, and 4 bases had no gene match. CDR3 length: 16 residues.

The chain links TRBV6-5 to TRBJ2-7, with 9 positions matching TRBD2. This CDR3 spans 15 amino acids. Germline V gene lookup returns CDR1 MNHEY and CDR2 SVGAGI. V was clipped by 2 bases and J by 3 bases; unmatched bases: 5. The CDR3 DNA reads as TGTGCCAGCAGTTACGGTAGCGGGGGCCACTACGAGCAGTACTTC. Residues: CASSYGSGGHYEQYF.

The chain has TRBV11-2 and TRBJ2-7; the D is unclear. Germline assignment: CDR1 SGHAT and CDR2 FQNNGV. CDR3 length: 14 residues. Trimming took 2 bases from V and 2 from J, leaving 10 bases between them. CDR3 sequence reads: CASSLMAVPYEQYF. The DNA of the CDR3 is TGTGCCAGCAGCTTAATGGCAGTTCCCTACGAGCAGTACTTC. Full variable domain (outside the CDR3, taken from reference TRBV11-2 and TRBJ2-7): EAGVAQSPRYKIIEKRQSVAFWCNPISGHATLYWYQQILGQGPKLLIQFQNNGVVDDSQLPKDRFSAERLKGVDSTLKIQPAKLEDSAVYLCASSLMAVPYEQYFGPGTRLTVT.

The chain combines TRBV27 with TRBJ2-5; maybe TRBD2 (6 bases). CDR1 MNHEY and CDR2 SMNVEV come from the germline V gene (reference sequence). Trimming removed 6 bases from V and 5 bases from J, with 13 bases in between. There are 13 residues in the CDR3. CDR3 nucleotides: TGTGCCAGCAGGTTGACTAGATGGGAGACCCAGTACTTC. Encoded protein: CASRLTRWETQYF.

The J gene is TRBJ1-1, the V gene TRBV3-1 (or the pseudogene TRBV3-2); tentatively, D is TRBD1 (5 bases). Germline CDR1 is LGHDT and CDR2 is YNNKEL (reference sequence). Between the trimmed V and J ends, which lost 5 bases and 1 base, there was a span of 11 bases. This CDR3 is built from 14 residues. CDR3 protein: CASSATEQNTEAFF. The CDR3 DNA sequence: TGTGCCAGCAGCGCGACAGAACAGAACACTGAAGCTTTCTTT.

The chain's CDR3 is CASSLGATVSPLHF. The CDR3 DNA follows: TGCGCCAGCAGCTTAGGGGCTACGGTTTCACCCCTCCACTTT. The chain uses TRBV5-1 and TRBJ1-6; possibly TRBD1 for D (5 bases). V shed 2 bases and J shed 9 bases, with 12 bases lying between them. There are 14 residues in the CDR3. Germline values: CDR1 SGHRS, CDR2 YFSETQ.

The V gene is TRBV27, the J gene TRBJ1-5, with D possibly being TRBD1 (5 bases). The CDR3 loop spans 15 amino acids. V dropped 5 bases and J dropped 4 bases, with 15 bases sitting between them. Germline CDR1 is MNHEY and CDR2 is SMNVEV (reference sequence). CDR3 amino acids: CASSPGGGGNQPQHF. In DNA form, the CDR3 reads TGTGCCAGCAGTCCCGGTGGGGGGGGGAATCAGCCCCAGCATTTT.

The DNA for the CDR3 is TGTGCCAGCTCACCAGGGGAAGCGGTCAAAAACATTCAGTACTTC. Amino acids: CASSPGEAVKNIQYF. V gene TRBV18 combines with J gene TRBJ2-4; D is perhaps TRBD2 (5 bases). Germline values: CDR1 KGHSH, CDR2 LQKENI. This CDR3 has 15 amino acids. V shed 2 bases and J shed 3 bases, with 11 bases lying between them.

This chain links TRBV9 with TRBJ2-2; D is unclear. Trimming stripped 7 bases from V and 5 bases from J, with 12 bases between. The length of the CDR3 is 13 residues. Germline V gene data show CDR1 as SGDLS and CDR2 as YYNGEE. Here the CDR3 reads CASLGLGTGELFF. DNA for the CDR3: TGTGCCAGCTTAGGCCTCGGGACCGGGGAGCTGTTTTTT. Supplemented by reference TRBV9 and TRBJ2-2, the full variable domain reads DSGVTQTPKHLITATGQRVTLRCSPRSGDLSVYWYQQSLDQGLQFLIQYYNGEERAKGNILERFSAQQFPDLHSELNLSSLELGDSALYFCASLGLGTGELFFGEGSRLTVL.

The rearrangement uses TRBV29-1 and TRBJ1-5; 9 nucleotides match TRBD1. The germline V gene encodes CDR1 SQVTM and CDR2 ANQGSEA. Trimming took 4 bases from V and 2 from J; bases not matched to a gene: 6. The CDR3 sequence is 15 residues long. In DNA form, the CDR3 reads TGCAGCGTTGTAACACAGGGGGCTGGCAATCAGCCCCAGCATTTT. This translates into CSVVTQGAGNQPQHF.

J is TRBJ1-1 and V is TRBV5-1, with D possibly TRBD1 on 6 matching bases. V was shortened by 4 bases and J by 3 bases, with 10 bases between the two germline ends. In germline, CDR1 is SGHRS, CDR2 YFSETQ. There are 13 residues in the CDR3. This chain's CDR3 is CASSQQGYTEAFF. The CDR3 DNA follows: TGCGCCAGCAGCCAACAGGGTTACACTGAAGCTTTCTTT.

The gene calls are TRBV6-5 and TRBJ2-3; the match to TRBD1 covers 7 bases. The CDR3 totals 16 residues. V shed 2 bases and J 0 bases; nucleotides not matched to a gene: 5. Per germline, CDR1 MNHEY and CDR2 SVGAGI. In nucleotides, the CDR3 is TGTGCCAGCAGTTACGGGGGACAGACAAGCACAGATACGCAGTATTTT. It specifies CASSYGGQTSTDTQYF.

This rearrangement joins TRBV5-1 to TRBJ2-7; 8 bases are shared with TRBD1. Germline trimming cut 4 bases from V and 5 bases from J; bases unmatched to any gene: 11. The CDR3 is 15 residues long. The germline CDR1 and CDR2 sequences are SGHRS and YFSETQ. CDR3 loop: CASSGTTGVRNEQYF. The CDR3 coding sequence is TGCGCCAGCAGCGGAACGACAGGGGTGAGAAACGAGCAGTACTTC.

CDR3 amino acids: CASSLAASPYNEQFF. In DNA form, the CDR3 reads TGTGCCAGCAGCTTAGCGGCTAGCCCGTACAATGAGCAGTTCTTC. The chain carries TRBV11-2 and TRBJ2-1; possibly TRBD2 for D (5 bases). The length of the CDR3 is 15 residues. Between the trimmed V and J ends, which lost 1 base and 4 bases, there was a span of 11 bases. Germline V gives CDR1 SGHAT, CDR2 FQNNGV.

This clone was seen once. V gene TRBV6-5 combines with J gene TRBJ2-7, with TRBD1 identical over 7 bases. CDR1 and CDR2 from the germline V gene are MNHEY and SVGAGI. V lost 2 bases to trimming and J lost 2 bases; unmatched junction nucleotides: 6. The length of the CDR3 is 15 residues. The DNA of the CDR3 is TGTGCCAGCAGTTACAAACCGGGACAGACCTACGAGCAGTACTTC. This translates into CASSYKPGQTYEQYF.

A few counts support this clone. The rearrangement uses TRBV20-1 and TRBJ1-6; tentatively, D is TRBD1 (6 bases). CDR1 is DFQATT and CDR2 is SNEGSKA in the germline V gene (reference sequence). The V gene lost 3 bases and the J gene lost 10 bases, with 19 bases spanning the gap. There are 15 residues in the CDR3. CDR3 DNA: TGCAGTGCTAGTTACAGGGAAAGGTTGGAATCACCCCTCCACTTT. Its translation: CSASYRERLESPLHF.

J is TRBJ2-3 and V is TRBV5-6, with D unresolved. Between the trimmed V and J ends, which lost 0 bases and 5 bases, there was a span of 7 bases. This CDR3 has 13 amino acids. Germline loops: CDR1 SGHDT, CDR2 YYEEEE. As DNA, the CDR3 is TGTGCCAGCAGCTTGGATACGGTAGATACGCAGTATTTT. It translates to CASSLDTVDTQYF.

This rearrangement joins TRBV5-6 to TRBJ2-7; the match to TRBD1 covers 10 bases. Trimming took 4 bases from V and 4 from J; bases not matched to a gene: 8. The germline CDR1 and CDR2 sequences are SGHDT and YYEEEE. This CDR3 region has 15 residues. The CDR3 spells CASSPWDRGQYEQYF. CDR3 sequence (DNA): TGTGCCAGCAGCCCGTGGGACAGGGGACAGTACGAGCAGTACTTC.

The chain couples TRBV27 to TRBJ1-6, with TRBD1 matching 8 bases. Germline V gene sequence: CDR1 MNHEY, CDR2 SMNVEV (reference sequence). This CDR3 has 16 amino acids. Trimming cost V 6 bases and J 6 bases; bases outside gene matches: 10. CDR3 sequence: CASRRDTGGGNSPLHF. The DNA for the CDR3 is TGTGCCAGCAGGAGGGATACAGGGGGTGGTAATTCACCCCTCCACTTT.

The V and J genes are TRBV5-1 and TRBJ2-3, with 7 bases fitting TRBD2. The CDR3 runs 15 residues. Germline lookup yields CDR1 SGHRS and CDR2 YFSETQ. With V trimmed by 0 bases and J by 2 bases, 3 bases remained unmatched. The CDR3 DNA is TGCGCCAGCAGCTTGGCGGGGGGTCACACAGATACGCAGTATTTT. Translated: CASSLAGGHTDTQYF.